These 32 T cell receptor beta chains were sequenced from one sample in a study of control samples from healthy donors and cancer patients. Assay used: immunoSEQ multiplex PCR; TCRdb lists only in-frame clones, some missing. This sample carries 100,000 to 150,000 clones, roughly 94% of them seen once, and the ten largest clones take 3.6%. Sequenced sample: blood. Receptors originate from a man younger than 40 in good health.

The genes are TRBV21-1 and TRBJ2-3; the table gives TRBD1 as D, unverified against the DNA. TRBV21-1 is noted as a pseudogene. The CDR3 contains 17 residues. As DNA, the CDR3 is TGTGCCAGCAGCAAACCTAAGAGGCAGGGGTTGGCAGATACGCAGTATTTT. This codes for CASSKPKRQGLADTQYF.

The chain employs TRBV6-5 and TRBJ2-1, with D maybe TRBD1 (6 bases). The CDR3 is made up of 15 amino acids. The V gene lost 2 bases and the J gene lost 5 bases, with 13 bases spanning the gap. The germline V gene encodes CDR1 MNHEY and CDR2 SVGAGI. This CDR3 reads CASSYGTRPNNEQFF. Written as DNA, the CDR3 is TGTGCCAGCAGTTACGGGACAAGGCCGAACAATGAGCAGTTCTTC.

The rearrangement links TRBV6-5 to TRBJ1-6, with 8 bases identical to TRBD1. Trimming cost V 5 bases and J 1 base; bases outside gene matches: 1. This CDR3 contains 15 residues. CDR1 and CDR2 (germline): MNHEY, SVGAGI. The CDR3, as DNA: TGTGCCAGCAGTCGGACAGGGTCCTATAATTCACCCCTCCACTTT. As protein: CASSRTGSYNSPLHF.

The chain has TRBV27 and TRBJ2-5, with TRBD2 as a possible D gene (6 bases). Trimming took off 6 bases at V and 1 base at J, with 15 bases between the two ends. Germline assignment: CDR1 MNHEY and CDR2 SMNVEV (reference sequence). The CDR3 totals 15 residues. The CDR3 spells CASRVRGALQETQYF. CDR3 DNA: TGTGCCAGCAGAGTCCGCGGGGCCCTCCAAGAGACCCAGTACTTC.

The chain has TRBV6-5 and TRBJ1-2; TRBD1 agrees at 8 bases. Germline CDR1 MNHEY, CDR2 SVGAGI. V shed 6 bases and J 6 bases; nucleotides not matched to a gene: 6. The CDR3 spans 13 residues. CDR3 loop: CASRPNRGDGYTF. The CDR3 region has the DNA TGTGCCAGCAGACCCAACAGGGGGGATGGCTACACCTTC.

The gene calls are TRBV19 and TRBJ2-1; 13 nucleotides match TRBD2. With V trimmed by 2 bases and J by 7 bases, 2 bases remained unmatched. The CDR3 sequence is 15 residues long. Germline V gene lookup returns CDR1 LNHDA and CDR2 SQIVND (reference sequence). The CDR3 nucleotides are TGTGCCAGTAGTATAACTAGCGGGGGGGTAAATGAGCAGTTCTTC. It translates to CASSITSGGVNEQFF.

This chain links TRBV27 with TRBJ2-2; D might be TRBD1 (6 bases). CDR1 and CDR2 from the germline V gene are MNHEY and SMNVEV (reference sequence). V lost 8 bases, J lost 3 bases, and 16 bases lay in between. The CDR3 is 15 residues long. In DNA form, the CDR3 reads TGTGCCAGCGCTCGGACAGCCGTTTACACCGGGGAGCTGTTTTTT. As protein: CASARTAVYTGELFF.

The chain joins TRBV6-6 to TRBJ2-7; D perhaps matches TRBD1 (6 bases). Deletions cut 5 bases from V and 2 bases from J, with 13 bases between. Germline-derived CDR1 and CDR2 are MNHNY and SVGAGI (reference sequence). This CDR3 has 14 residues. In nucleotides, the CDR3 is TGTGCCAGCAGTGCAGACAGGTTCGCCTACGAGCAGTACTTC. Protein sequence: CASSADRFAYEQYF.

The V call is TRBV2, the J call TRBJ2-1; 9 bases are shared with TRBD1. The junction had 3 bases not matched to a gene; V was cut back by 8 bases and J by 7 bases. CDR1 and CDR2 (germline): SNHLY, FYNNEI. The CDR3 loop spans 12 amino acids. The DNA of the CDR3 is TGTGCCAGCGGGGGACAGGGTAATGAGCAGTTCTTC. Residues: CASGGQGNEQFF.

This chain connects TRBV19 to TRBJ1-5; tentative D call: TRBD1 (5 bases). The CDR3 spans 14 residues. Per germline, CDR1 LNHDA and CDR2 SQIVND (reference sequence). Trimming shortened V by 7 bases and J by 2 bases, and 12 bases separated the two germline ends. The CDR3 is CASNGQTGNQPQHF. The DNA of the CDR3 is TGTGCCAGTAATGGTCAGACAGGCAATCAGCCCCAGCATTTT. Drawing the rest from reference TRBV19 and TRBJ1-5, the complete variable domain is DGGITQSPKYLFRKEGQNVTLSCEQNLNHDAMYWYRQDPGQGLRLIYYSQIVNDFQKGDIAEGYSVSREKKESFPLTVTSAQKNPTAFYLCASNGQTGNQPQHFGDGTRLSIL.

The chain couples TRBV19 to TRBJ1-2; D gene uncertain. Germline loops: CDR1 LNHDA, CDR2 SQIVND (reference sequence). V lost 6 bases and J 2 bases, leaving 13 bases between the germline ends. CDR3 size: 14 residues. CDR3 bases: TGTGCCAGTAGACGACAAGGCGGGAACTATGGCTACACCTTC. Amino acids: CASRRQGGNYGYTF.

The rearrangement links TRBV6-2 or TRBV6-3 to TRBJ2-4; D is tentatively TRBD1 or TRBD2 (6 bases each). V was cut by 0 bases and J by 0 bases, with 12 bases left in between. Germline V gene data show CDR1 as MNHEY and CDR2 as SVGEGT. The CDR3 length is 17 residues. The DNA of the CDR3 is TGTGCCAGCAGTTACTCTACCAGGGGACTAGCCAAAAACATTCAGTACTTC. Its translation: CASSYSTRGLAKNIQYF.

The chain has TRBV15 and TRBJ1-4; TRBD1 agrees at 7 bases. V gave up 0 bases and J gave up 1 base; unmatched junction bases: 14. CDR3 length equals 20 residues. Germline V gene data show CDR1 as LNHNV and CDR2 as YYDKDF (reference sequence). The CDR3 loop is CATSRDTRRQGQLTNEKLFF. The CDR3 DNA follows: TGTGCCACCAGCAGAGATACCCGGCGACAGGGCCAACTAACTAATGAAAAACTGTTTTTT.

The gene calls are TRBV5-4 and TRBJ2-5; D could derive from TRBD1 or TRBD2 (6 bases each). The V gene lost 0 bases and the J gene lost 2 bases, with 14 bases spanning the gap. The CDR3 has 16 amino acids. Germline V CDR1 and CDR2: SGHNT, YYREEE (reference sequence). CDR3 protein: CASSLGGRGEQETQYF. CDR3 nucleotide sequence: TGTGCCAGCAGCTTGGGGGGGCGGGGCGAACAAGAGACCCAGTACTTC.

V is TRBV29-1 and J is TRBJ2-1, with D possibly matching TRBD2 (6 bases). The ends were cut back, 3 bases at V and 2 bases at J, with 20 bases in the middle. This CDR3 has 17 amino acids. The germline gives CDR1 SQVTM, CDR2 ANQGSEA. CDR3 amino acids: CSVEPWRGGRAYNEQFF. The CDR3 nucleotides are TGCAGCGTTGAGCCTTGGAGGGGTGGGCGCGCCTACAATGAGCAGTTCTTC.

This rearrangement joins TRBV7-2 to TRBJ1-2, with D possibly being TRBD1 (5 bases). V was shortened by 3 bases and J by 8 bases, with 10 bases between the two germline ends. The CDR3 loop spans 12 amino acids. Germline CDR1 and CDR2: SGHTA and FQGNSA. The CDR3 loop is CASSFRGAGYTF. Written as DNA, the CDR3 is TGTGCCAGCAGCTTTAGGGGTGCGGGCTACACCTTC.

CDR3 protein: CASSLGRGIYEKLFF. For the CDR3, the DNA is TGCGCCAGCAGCCTCGGTCGGGGGATATATGAAAAACTGTTTTTT. The chain recombines TRBV5-1 with TRBJ1-4, with a possible D match to TRBD1 (5 bases). Trimming shortened V by 4 bases and J by 6 bases, and 16 bases separated the two germline ends. Germline V gives CDR1 SGHRS, CDR2 YFSETQ. The CDR3 contains 15 residues.

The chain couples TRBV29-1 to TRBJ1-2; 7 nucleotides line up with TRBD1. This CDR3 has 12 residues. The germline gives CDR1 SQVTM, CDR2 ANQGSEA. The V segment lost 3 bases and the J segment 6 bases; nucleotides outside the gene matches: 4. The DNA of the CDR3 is TGCAGCGTTGAGACAGGGTCTAATGGCTACACCTTC. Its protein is CSVETGSNGYTF.

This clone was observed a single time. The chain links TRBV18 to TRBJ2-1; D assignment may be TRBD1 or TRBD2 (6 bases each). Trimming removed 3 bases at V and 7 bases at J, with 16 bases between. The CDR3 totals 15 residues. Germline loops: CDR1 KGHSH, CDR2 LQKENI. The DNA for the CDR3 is TGTGCCAGCTCACCCCCCAATAGGAGGGGGAATGAGCAGTTCTTC. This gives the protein CASSPPNRRGNEQFF.

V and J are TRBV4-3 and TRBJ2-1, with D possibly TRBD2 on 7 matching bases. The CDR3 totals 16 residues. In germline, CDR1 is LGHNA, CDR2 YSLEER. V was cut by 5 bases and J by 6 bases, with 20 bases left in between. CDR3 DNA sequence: TGCGCCAGCAGCGGTGTGTTGGGGGGGCGCGTCAATGAGCAGTTCTTC. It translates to CASSGVLGGRVNEQFF.

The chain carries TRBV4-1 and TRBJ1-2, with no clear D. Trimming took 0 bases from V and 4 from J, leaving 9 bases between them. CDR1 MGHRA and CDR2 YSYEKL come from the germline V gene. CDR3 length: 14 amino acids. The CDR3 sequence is CASSQDRAGYGYTF. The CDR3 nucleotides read TGCGCCAGCAGCCAAGATCGGGCAGGCTATGGCTACACCTTC.

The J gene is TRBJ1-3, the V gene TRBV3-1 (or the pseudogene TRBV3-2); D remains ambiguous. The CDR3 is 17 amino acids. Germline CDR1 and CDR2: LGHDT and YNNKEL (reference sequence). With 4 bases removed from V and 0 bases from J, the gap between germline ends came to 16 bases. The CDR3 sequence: CASSPQIGSSSGNTIYF. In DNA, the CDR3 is TGTGCCAGCAGCCCCCAAATCGGCTCGAGCTCTGGAAACACCATATATTTT.

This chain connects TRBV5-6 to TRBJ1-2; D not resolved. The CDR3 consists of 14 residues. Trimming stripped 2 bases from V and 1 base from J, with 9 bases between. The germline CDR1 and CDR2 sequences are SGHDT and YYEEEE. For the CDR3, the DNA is TGTGCCAGCAGCTTATCCAGGCATAACTATGGCTACACCTTC. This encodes CASSLSRHNYGYTF.

The CDR3 sequence: CASSFPGQGVIDNQPQHF. The DNA of the CDR3 is TGTGCCAGCAGTTTCCCGGGACAGGGGGTTATCGACAATCAGCCCCAGCATTTT. J is TRBJ1-5 and V is TRBV28; 11 bases are shared with TRBD1. From germline, CDR1 is MDHEN and CDR2 SYDVKM. The CDR3 consists of 18 residues. V shed 3 bases, J shed 3 bases, and the junction held 10 bases outside the gene matches.

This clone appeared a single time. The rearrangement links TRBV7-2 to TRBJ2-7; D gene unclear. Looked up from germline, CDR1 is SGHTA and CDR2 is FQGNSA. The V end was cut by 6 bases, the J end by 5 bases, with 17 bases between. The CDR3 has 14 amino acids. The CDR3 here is CASRVNIRTNEQYF. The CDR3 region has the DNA TGTGCCAGCAGAGTCAACATCCGAACCAACGAGCAGTACTTC. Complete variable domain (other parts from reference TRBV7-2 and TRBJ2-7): GAGVSQSPSNKVTEKGKDVELRCDPISGHTALYWYRQSLGQGLEFLIYFQGNSAPDKSGLPSDRFSAERTGGSVSTLTIQRTQQEDSAVYLCASRVNIRTNEQYFGPGTRLTVT.

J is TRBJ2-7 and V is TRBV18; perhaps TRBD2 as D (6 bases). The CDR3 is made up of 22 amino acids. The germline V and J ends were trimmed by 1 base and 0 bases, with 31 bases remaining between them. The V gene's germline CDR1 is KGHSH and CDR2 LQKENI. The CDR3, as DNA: TGTGCCAGCTCACCACAAGGCAAGGGAATGGCGGGCGGGACTCGGAGCTCCTACGAGCAGTACTTC. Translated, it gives CASSPQGKGMAGGTRSSYEQYF. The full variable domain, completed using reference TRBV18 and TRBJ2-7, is NAGVMQNPRHLVRRRGQEARLRCSPMKGHSHVYWYRQLPEEGLKFMVYLQKENIIDESGMPKERFSAEFPKEGPSILRIQQVVRGDSAAYFCASSPQGKGMAGGTRSSYEQYFGPGTRLTVT.

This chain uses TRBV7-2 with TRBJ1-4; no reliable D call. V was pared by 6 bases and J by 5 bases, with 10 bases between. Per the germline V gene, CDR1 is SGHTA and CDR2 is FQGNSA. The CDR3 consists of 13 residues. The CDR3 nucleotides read TGTGCCAGCAGTCAGACACGAAATGAAAAACTGTTTTTT. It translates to CASSQTRNEKLFF.

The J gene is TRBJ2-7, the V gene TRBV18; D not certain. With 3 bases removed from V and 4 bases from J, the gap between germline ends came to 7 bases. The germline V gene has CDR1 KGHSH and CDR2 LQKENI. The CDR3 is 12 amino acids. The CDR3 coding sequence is TGTGCCAGCTCACCGACAAAGTACGAGCAGTACTTC. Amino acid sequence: CASSPTKYEQYF.

CDR3 sequence (DNA): TGTGCCAGCAGTGATGGGACAGGGTACGAGCAGTTCTTC. This encodes CASSDGTGYEQFF. This rearrangement joins TRBV25-1 to TRBJ2-1; 9 positions match TRBD1. The V gene end was trimmed by 3 bases and the J gene end by 10 bases; junction bases not matched to a gene: 4. The CDR3 covers 13 residues. CDR1 and CDR2 (germline): MGHDK, SYGVNS. Looking up the rest from reference TRBV25-1 and TRBJ2-1 gives the full variable domain: EADIYQTPRYLVIGTGKKITLECSQTMGHDKMYWYQQDPGMELHLIHYSYGVNSTEKGDLSSESTVSRIRTEHFPLTLESARPSHTSQYLCASSDGTGYEQFFGPGTRLTVL.

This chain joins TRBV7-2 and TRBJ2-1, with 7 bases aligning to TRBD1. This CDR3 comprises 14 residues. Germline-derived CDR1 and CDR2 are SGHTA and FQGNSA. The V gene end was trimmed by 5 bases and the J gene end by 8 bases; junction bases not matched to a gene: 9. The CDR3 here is CASSPRQGSDEQFF. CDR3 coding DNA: TGTGCCAGCAGCCCTCGACAGGGTAGCGATGAGCAGTTCTTC. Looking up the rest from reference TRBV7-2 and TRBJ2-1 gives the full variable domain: GAGVSQSPSNKVTEKGKDVELRCDPISGHTALYWYRQSLGQGLEFLIYFQGNSAPDKSGLPSDRFSAERTGGSVSTLTIQRTQQEDSAVYLCASSPRQGSDEQFFGPGTRLTVL.

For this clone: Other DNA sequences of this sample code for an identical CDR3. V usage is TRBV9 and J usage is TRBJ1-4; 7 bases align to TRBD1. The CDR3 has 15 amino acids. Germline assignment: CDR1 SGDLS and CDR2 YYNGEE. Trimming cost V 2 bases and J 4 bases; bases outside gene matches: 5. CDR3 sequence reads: CASSVGQPLNEKLFF. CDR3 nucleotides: TGTGCCAGCAGCGTGGGACAGCCACTTAATGAAAAACTGTTTTTT.

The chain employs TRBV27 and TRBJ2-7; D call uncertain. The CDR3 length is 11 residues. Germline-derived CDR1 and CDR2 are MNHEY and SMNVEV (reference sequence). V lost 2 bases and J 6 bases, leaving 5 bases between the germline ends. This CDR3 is CASSLGGEQYF. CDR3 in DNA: TGTGCCAGCAGTTTAGGCGGCGAGCAGTACTTC.